The T cell receptor beta chain under discussion was sequenced for a study of T cell repertoires in cytomegalovirus infection. Study overall: Researchers turned to recently identified HLA-C-restricted CMV epitopes as well as well-studied HLA-B-restricted ones. Through public TCR beta signatures, both CMV infection and matching HLA type were indicated.

This clonotype was observed at least ten times. Its antigen is as yet unknown. Per the germline V gene, CDR1 is SEHNR and CDR2 is FQNEAQ (reference sequence). V lost 5 bases and J lost 0; bases outside the gene matches: 3. There are 14 residues in the CDR3. MiXCR, run by TCRdb on the reads, gives a single entry per CDR3 protein. The sample records roughly 990,000 distinct CDR3 sequences, around 30% being singletons. This sample comprised cultured CD8+ T cells from PBMCs, obtained from culture after CMV antigen stimulation. The sequence was obtained from a human donor in good health (CMV status not recorded). Some clones in this sample may be carry-over from other donors' samples. The chain carries TRBV7-9 and TRBJ2-5, with 7 bases fitting TRBD1. CDR3 coding DNA: TGTGCCAGCAGCCCCGACAGGGACCAAGAGACCCAGTACTTC. Protein: CASSPDRDQETQYF.